This entry describes one TCR beta chain. What it binds is unknown. This sample is part of a study of CD4 T cells in relation to SARS-CoV-2 and coronaviruses. Study context: After less than eleven days of antigen culture, PBMC TCR beta CDR3s were sequenced.

Unexposed donor CD4+ T cells date from about 2010-2018, before the COVID-19 pandemic. The cells were cultured for less than twelve days before CD4+ T cells were isolated. As cell numbers allowed, unexposed-donor CD4+ T cells faced SARS-CoV-2 S/N and four cold-coronavirus spikes. Approximately 1.9 million PBMCs per well were cultured with around 10 IU/ml IL-2. V lost 6 bases and J lost 7; bases outside the gene matches: 4. The CDR3 is 13 residues long. Germline V gene sequence: CDR1 MNHNY, CDR2 SVGAGI (reference sequence). Assay: immunoSEQ multiplex PCR; the TCRdb copy retains only in-frame clones and omits some. The table includes around 28,000 clones, 74% detected once. Study-level points and caveats: Pre-pandemic and post-infection samples never came from the same donor.

The sequencing input was CD4+ T cells from PBMCs, cultured in vitro. The chain couples TRBV6-6 to TRBJ2-2; 8 bases agree with TRBD1. The clonotype originates from a human donor in good health. CDR3 coding DNA: TGTGCCAGCAGCCCACAGGGGGTCGGGGAGCTGTTTTTT. Translation gives CASSPQGVGELFF.